This TCR beta chain was sequenced in a study of neurological immune-mediated disorders. General observations from the study: The repertoires of 18 of 34 multiple sclerosis patients fell into one related-CDR3 cluster (a possible signature) under phylogenetic grouping.

V lost 1 base to trimming and J lost 8 bases, with 9 bases between them. The CDR3 consists of 14 residues. Looked up from germline, CDR1 is SGHAT and CDR2 is FQDESV (reference sequence). The unsorted libraries were produced from 2 million PBMCs held at -80 C. Over 170 million TCR-beta sequences from 15-18 subjects came out of each sequencing run. Each CDR3 protein gets one entry after TCRdb re-called the 5' RACE reads with MiXCR. The sample holds 55,000 to 65,000 distinct CDR3 sequences, about 4% seen once. This clonotype was seen repeatedly, ten times or more. The antigen is undetermined. The V and J genes are TRBV11-1 and TRBJ2-6, with a possible D match to TRBD1 (5 bases). The clonotype was recovered from a woman aged 45-65 years with multiple sclerosis. The material sequenced was PBMCs. CDR3 bases: TGTGCCAGCAGCTTAGGGGCAGGGACCAACGTCCTGACTTTC. It is translated as CASSLGAGTNVLTF.